This T cell receptor (beta chain) came from a study of blood T cell repertoires in COVID-19. Profiling relied on immunoSEQ multiplex PCR, and the TCRdb table lists in-frame clones only, not all of them. The sample includes approximately 410,000 clones, roughly 90% of them seen just once. The sequence was obtained from a woman in her twenties or thirties with active or convalescent COVID-19. Sequenced material: peripheral blood.

This CDR3 is CSASGGQGLVHPQHF. The CDR3 DNA reads TGCAGTGCTAGTGGCGGGCAGGGGTTGGTACATCCCCAGCATTTT. The rearrangement joins TRBV20-1 to TRBJ1-5; tentatively, D is TRBD1 (6 bases). Germline V gene lookup returns CDR1 DFQATT and CDR2 SNEGSKA (reference sequence). Trimming cost V 3 bases and J 10 bases, with 22 bases left between them. This CDR3 has 15 residues.